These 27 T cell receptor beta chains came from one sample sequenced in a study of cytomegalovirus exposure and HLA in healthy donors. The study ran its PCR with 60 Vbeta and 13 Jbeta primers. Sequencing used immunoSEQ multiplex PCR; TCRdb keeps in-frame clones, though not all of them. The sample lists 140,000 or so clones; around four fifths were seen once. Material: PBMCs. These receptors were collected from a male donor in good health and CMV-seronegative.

The CDR3 DNA is TGCGCCAGCAGCCAAGGGGGACGGACAGGGAAGGATCAGCCCCAGCATTTT. Translation: CASSQGGRTGKDQPQHF. The chain has TRBV4-1 and TRBJ1-5; 8 bases are shared with TRBD1. CDR3 length: 17 residues. Germline V CDR1 and CDR2: MGHRA, YSYEKL. V dropped 1 base and J dropped 5; count of bases not matched to a gene: 10.

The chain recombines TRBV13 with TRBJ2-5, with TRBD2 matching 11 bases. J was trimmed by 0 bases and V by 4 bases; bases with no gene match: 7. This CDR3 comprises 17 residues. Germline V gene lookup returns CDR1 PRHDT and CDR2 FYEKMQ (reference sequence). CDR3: CASSSPGTSGNQETQYF. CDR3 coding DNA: TGTGCCAGCAGCTCCCCCGGGACTAGCGGAAACCAAGAGACCCAGTACTTC.

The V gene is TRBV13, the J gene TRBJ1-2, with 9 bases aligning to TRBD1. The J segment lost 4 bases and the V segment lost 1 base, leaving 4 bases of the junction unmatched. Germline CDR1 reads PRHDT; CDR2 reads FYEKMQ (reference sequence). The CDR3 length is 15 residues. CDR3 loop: CASSLATGGGYGYTF. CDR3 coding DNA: TGTGCCAGCAGCTTAGCCACAGGGGGCGGCTATGGCTACACCTTC.

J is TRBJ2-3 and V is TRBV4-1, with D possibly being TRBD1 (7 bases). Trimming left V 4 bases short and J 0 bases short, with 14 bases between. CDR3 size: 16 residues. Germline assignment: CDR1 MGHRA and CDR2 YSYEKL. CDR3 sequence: CASSLTTGTSTDTQYF. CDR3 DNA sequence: TGCGCCAGCAGCCTCACGACAGGGACTAGCACAGATACGCAGTATTTT.

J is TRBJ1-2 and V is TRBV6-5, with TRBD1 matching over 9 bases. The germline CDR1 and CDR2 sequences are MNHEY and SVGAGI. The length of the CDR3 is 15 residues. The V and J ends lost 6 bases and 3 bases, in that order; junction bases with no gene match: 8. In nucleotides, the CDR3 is TGTGCCAGCAGGACAGGAGGGACAGGGTACTATGGCTACACCTTC. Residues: CASRTGGTGYYGYTF.

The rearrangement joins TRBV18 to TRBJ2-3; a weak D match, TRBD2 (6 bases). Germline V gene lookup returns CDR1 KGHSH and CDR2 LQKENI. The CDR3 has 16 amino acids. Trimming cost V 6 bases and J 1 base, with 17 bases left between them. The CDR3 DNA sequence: TGTGCCAGCTCCAACTTCCCTGGGGAGGGCACAGATACGCAGTATTTT. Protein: CASSNFPGEGTDTQYF.

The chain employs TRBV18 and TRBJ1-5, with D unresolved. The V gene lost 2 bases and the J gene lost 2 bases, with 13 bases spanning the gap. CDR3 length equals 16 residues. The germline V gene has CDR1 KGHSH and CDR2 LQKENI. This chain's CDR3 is CASSPNPPRGNQPQHF. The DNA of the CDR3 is TGTGCCAGCTCACCAAACCCCCCGCGGGGCAATCAGCCCCAGCATTTT.

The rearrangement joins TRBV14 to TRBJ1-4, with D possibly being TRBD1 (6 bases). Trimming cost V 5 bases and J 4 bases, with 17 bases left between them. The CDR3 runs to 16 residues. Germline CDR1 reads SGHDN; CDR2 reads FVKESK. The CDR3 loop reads CASSSSRDRINEKLFF. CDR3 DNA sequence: TGTGCCAGCAGCTCTTCTCGAGACAGGATTAATGAAAAACTGTTTTTT.

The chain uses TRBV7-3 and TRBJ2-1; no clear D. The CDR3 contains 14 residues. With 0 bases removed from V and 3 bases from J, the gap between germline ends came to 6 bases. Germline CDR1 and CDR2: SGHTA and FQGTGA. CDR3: CASSLTPGYNEQFF. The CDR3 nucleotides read TGTGCCAGCAGCTTAACACCGGGCTACAATGAGCAGTTCTTC. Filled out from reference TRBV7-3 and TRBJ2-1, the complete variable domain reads GAGVSQTPSNKVTEKGKYVELRCDPISGHTALYWYRQSLGQGPEFLIYFQGTGAADDSGLPNDRFFAVRPEGSVSTLKIQRTERGDSAVYLCASSLTPGYNEQFFGPGTRLTVL.

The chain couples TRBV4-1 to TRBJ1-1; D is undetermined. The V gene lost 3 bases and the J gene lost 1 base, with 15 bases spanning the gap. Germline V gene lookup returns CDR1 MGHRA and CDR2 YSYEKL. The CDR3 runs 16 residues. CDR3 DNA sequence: TGCGCCAGCAGCCATGAGGAGTGGCGGCGGAACACTGAAGCTTTCTTT. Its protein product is CASSHEEWRRNTEAFF.

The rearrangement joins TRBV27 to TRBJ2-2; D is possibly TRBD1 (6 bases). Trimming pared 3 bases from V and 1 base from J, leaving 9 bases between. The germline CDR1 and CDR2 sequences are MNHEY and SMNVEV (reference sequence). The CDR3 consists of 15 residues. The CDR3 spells CASSLWGQNTGELFF. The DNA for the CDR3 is TGTGCCAGCAGTTTGTGGGGACAGAACACCGGGGAGCTGTTTTTT.

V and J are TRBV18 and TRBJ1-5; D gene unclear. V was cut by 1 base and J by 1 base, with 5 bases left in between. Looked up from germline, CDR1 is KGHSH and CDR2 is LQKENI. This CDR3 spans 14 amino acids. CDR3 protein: CASSPLQSNQPQHF. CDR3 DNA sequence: TGTGCCAGCTCACCACTCCAAAGCAATCAGCCCCAGCATTTT.

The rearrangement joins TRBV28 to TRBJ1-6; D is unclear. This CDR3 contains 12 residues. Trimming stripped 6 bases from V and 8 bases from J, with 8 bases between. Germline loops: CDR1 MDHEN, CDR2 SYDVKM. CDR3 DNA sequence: TGTGCCAGCAGGGTACGGTATTCACCCCTCCACTTT. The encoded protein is CASRVRYSPLHF.

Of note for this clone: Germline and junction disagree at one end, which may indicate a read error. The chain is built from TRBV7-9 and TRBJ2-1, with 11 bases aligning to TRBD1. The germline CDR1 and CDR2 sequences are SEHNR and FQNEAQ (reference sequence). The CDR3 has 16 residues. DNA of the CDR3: TGTTCCAGCAGCGCCGGACAGGGGGCAGGGTACAATGAGCAGTTCTTC. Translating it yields CSSSAGQGAGYNEQFF.

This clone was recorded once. The CDR3 DNA sequence: TGTGCCAGTACCCACGGGACACAGAACACCGGGGAGCTGTTTTTT. Protein: CASTHGTQNTGELFF. The chain employs TRBV19 and TRBJ2-2; D possibly corresponds to TRBD1 (6 bases). The CDR3 length is 15 residues. V shed 7 bases and J shed 1 base, with 13 bases lying between them. The germline V gene has CDR1 LNHDA and CDR2 SQIVND (reference sequence).

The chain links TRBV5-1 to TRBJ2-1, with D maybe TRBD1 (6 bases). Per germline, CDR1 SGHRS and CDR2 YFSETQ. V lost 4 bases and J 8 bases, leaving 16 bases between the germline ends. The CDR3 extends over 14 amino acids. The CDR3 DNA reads TGCGCCAGCAGCCCACCCCAAGGGGGAGATGAGCAGTTCTTC. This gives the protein CASSPPQGGDEQFF.

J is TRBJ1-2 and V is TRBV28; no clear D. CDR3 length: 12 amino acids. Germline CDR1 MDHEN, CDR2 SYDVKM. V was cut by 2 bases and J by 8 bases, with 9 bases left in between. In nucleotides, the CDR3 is TGTGCCAGCAGTTTACGCGTTTCGGGCTACACCTTC. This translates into CASSLRVSGYTF.

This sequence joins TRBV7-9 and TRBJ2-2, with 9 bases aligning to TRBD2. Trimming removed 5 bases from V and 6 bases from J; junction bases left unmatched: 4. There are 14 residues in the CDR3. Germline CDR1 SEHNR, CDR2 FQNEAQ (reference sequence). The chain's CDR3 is CASSGGLAPGELFF. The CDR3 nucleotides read TGTGCCAGCAGCGGGGGACTAGCCCCCGGGGAGCTGTTTTTT.

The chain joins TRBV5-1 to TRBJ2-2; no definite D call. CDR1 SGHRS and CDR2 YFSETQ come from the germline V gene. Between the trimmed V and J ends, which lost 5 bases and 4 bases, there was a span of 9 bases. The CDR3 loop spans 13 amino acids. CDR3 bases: TGCGCCAGCAGATCGGTCACCACCGGGGAGCTGTTTTTT. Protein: CASRSVTTGELFF.

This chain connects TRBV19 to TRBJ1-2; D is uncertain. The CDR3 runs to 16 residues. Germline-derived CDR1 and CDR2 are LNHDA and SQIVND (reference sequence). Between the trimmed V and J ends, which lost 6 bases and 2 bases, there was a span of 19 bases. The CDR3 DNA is TGTGCCAGTAGACGATCCCCCCGGCTAGAGAACTATGGCTACACCTTC. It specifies CASRRSPRLENYGYTF.

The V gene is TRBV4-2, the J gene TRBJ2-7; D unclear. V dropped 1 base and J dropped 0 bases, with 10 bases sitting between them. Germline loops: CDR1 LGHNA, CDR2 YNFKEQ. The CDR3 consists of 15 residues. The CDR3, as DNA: TGTGCCAGCAGCCAAGTGATCCCCAGCTCCTACGAGCAGTACTTC. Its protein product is CASSQVIPSSYEQYF.

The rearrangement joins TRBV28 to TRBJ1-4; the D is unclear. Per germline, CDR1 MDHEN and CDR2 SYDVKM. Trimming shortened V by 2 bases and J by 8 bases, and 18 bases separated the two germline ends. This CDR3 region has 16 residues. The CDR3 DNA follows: TGTGCCAGCAGTTTAGTAGCGGGAGGGCTAAGGGAAAAACTGTTTTTT. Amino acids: CASSLVAGGLREKLFF.

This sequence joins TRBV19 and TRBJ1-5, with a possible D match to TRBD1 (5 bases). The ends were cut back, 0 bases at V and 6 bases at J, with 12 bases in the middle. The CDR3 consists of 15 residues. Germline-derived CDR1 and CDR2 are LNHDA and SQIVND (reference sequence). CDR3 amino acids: CASSIERGAGQPQHF. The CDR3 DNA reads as TGTGCCAGTAGTATAGAGAGGGGAGCGGGTCAGCCCCAGCATTTT.

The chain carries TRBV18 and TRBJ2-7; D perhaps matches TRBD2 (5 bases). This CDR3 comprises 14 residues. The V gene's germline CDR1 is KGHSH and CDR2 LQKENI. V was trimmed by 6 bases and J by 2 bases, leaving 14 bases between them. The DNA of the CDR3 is TGTGCCAGCTCCACCGGAGCGGCAACCTACGAGCAGTACTTC. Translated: CASSTGAATYEQYF.

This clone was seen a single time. The CDR3 protein is CASSLTPGHAGNTEAFF. The CDR3 DNA is TGTGCCAGCAGTTTAACCCCCGGACACGCTGGGAACACTGAAGCTTTCTTT. The J gene is TRBJ1-1, the V gene TRBV28, with D possibly being TRBD1 (5 bases). Looked up from germline, CDR1 is MDHEN and CDR2 is SYDVKM. The CDR3 runs 17 residues. Trimming took off 2 bases at V and 1 base at J, with 17 bases between the two ends.

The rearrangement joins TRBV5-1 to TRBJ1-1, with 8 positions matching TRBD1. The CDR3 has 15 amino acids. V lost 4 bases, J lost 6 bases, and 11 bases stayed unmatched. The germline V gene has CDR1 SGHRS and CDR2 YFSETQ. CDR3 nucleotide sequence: TGCGCCAGCAGCCCCCAGACAGGGGTCTTGGCTGAAGCTTTCTTT. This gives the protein CASSPQTGVLAEAFF.

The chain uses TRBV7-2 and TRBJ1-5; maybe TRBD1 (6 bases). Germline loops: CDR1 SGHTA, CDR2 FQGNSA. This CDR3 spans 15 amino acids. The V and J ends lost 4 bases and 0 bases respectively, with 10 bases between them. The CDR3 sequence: CASSSQGSSNQPQHF. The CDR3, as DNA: TGTGCCAGCAGCTCACAGGGTTCTAGCAATCAGCCCCAGCATTTT.